This TCR beta chain came from a study of blood T cells in healthy people across ages. V was cut by 6 bases and J by 4 bases, with 19 bases left in between. Germline CDR1 and CDR2: DFQATT and SNEGSKA (reference sequence). This CDR3 comprises 15 residues. This clonotype was seen ten or more times. What it binds is not known. PCR was performed a second time for about 7 to 12 cycles using a sample-barcoded 5' primer and a J-beta primer mix. TCRdb fed the 5' RACE reads into MiXCR, producing one record per CDR3 protein. The sample has roughly 800,000 distinct CDR3 sequences, around 34% seen once. Study-wide findings and caveats: A conclusive naive versus antigen-experienced comparison was prevented by the unsorted PBMCs. Among long-lived donors, naive CD4+ cells were more numerous and diversity higher than in aged donors.

Drawn from each donor were roughly 9.4 milliliters of peripheral blood. The sample consisted of blood. This TCR derives from a man aged 18 to 30 in good health. The chain uses TRBV20-1 and TRBJ2-1; D may correspond to TRBD1 or TRBD2 (6 bases each). CDR3 DNA sequence: TGCAGTGCCCGAGGGGGTGCCGCGGGATACAATGAGCAGTTCTTC. Protein product: CSARGGAAGYNEQFF.